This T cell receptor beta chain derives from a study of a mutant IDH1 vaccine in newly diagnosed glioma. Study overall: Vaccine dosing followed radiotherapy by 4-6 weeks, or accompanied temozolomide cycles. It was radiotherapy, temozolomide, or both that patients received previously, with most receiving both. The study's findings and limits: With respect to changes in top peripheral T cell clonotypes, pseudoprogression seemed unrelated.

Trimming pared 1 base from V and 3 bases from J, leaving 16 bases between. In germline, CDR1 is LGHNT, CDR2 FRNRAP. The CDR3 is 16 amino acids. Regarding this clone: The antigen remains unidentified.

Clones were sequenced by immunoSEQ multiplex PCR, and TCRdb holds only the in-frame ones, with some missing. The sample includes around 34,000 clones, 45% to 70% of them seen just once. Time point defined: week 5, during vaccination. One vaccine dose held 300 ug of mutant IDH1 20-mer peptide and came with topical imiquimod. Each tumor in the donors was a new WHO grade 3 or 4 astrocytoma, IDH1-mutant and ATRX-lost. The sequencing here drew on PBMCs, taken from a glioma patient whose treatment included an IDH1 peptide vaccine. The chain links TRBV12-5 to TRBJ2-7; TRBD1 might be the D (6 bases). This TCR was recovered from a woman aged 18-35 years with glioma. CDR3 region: CASGLDPTGYSYEQYF. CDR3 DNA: TGTGCTAGTGGTTTGGACCCTACAGGGTATAGCTACGAGCAGTACTTC. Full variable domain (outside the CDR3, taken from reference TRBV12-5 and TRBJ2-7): DARVTQTPRHKVTEMGQEVTMRCQPILGHNTVFWYRQTMMQGLELLAYFRNRAPLDDSGMPKDRFSAEMPDATLATLKIQPSEPRDSAVYFCASGLDPTGYSYEQYFGPGTRLTVT.